This T cell receptor (beta chain) was documented in a study of blood T cell repertoires in COVID-19. V lost 5 bases, J lost 8 bases, and 5 bases stayed unmatched. The CDR3 is 12 residues long. CDR1 SGHVS and CDR2 FNYEAQ come from the germline V gene. The authors' processing: Estimation of nucleated cell counts was performed using reference gene primer amplification. Data came from immunoSEQ multiplex PCR; TCRdb stores just in-frame clones and leaves some out. That table is the source of V, J and clone size, and D and trimming were worked out from the DNA. The sample lists 140,000 or so clones, approximately 86% occurring once.

This chain joins TRBV7-6 and TRBJ1-1; 7 positions agree with TRBD1. The material sequenced was peripheral blood. This TCR came from a man aged 70-80 years with acute or convalescent COVID-19. CDR3 sequence reads: CASSQTGKEAFF. The CDR3 nucleotides are TGTGCCAGCAGCCAGACAGGGAAAGAAGCTTTCTTT.